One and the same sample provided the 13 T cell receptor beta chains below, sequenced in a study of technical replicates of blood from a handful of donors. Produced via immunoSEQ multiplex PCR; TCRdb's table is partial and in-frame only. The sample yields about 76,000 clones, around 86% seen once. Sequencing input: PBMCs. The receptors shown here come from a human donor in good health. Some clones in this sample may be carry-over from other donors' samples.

CDR3 DNA sequence: TGTGCCTCCAAAGGGGTTGGCTACGAGCAGTACTTC. Protein sequence: CASKGVGYEQYF. The rearrangement uses TRBV10-3 and TRBJ2-7, with D perhaps TRBD1 (5 bases). The germline V and J ends were trimmed by 11 bases and 3 bases, with 14 bases remaining between them. Germline V gene data show CDR1 as ENHRY and CDR2 as SYGVKD. The CDR3 contains 12 residues.

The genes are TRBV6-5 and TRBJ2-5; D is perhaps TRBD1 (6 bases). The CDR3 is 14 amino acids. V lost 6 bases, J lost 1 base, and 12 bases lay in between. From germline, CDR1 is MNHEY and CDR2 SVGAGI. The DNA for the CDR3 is TGTGCCAGCAGATCCCGGACAGCCCAAGAGACCCAGTACTTC. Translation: CASRSRTAQETQYF.

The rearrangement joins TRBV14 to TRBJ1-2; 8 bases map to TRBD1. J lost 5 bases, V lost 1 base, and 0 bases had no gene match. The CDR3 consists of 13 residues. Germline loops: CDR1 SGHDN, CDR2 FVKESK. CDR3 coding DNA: TGTGCCAGCAGCCAAGGGACAGGGTATGGCTACACCTTC. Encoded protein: CASSQGTGYGYTF.

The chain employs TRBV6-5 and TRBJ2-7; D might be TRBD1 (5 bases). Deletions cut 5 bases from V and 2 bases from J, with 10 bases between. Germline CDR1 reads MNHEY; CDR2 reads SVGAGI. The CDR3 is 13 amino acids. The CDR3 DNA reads TGTGCCAGCAGTGCCGGACATGCCTACGAGCAGTACTTC. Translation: CASSAGHAYEQYF.

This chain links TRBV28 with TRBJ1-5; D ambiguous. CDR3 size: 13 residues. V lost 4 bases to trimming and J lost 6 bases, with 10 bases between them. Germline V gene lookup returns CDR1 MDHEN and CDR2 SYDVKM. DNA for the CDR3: TGTGCCAGCAGTTCCCCAACTACTCAGCCCCAGCATTTT. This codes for CASSSPTTQPQHF. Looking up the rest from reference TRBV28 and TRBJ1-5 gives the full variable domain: DVKVTQSSRYLVKRTGEKVFLECVQDMDHENMFWYRQDPGLGLRLIYFSYDVKMKEKGDIPEGYSVSREKKERFSLILESASTNQTSMYLCASSSPTTQPQHFGDGTRLSIL.

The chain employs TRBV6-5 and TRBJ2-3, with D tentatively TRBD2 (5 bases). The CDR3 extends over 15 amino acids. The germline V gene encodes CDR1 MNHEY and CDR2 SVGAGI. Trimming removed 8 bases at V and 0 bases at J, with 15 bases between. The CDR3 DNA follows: TGTGCCAGCGCGCCCCCGGGGTCTAGCACAGATACGCAGTATTTT. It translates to CASAPPGSSTDTQYF.

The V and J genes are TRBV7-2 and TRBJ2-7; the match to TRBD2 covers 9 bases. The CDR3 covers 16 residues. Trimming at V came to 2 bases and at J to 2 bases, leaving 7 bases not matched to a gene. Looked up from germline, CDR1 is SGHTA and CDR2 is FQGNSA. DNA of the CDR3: TGTGCCAGCAGCTTAAGGCCTAGCGGGACCCCCTACGAGCAGTACTTC. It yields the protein CASSLRPSGTPYEQYF.

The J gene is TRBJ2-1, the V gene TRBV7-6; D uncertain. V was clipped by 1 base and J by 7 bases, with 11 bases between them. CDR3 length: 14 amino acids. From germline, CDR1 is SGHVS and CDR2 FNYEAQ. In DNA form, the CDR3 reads TGTGCCAGCAGCTTAGTGACGGGTAGGAATGAGCAGTTCTTC. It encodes CASSLVTGRNEQFF.

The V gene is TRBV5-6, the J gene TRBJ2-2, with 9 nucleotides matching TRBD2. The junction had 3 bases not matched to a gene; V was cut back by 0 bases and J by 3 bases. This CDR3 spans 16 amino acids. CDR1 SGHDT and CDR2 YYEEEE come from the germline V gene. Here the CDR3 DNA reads TGTGCCAGCAGCTTGGGCCTAGCGGGGTACACCGGGGAGCTGTTTTTT. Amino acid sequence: CASSLGLAGYTGELFF.

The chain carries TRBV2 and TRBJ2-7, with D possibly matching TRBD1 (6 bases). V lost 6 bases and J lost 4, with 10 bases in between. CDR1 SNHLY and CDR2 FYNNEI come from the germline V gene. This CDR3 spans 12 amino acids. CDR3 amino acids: CASRDRDYEQYF. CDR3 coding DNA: TGTGCCAGCAGGGACAGAGATTACGAGCAGTACTTC.

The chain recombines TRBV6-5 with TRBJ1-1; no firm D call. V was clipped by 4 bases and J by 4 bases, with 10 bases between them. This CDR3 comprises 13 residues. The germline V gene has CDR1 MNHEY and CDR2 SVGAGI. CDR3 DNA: TGTGCCAGCAGTTTACTTGGCGGCACTGAAGCTTTCTTT. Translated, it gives CASSLLGGTEAFF.

The chain's CDR3 is CASSEGGANTEAFF. The CDR3 DNA is TGTGCCAGCAGTGAGGGGGGAGCGAACACTGAAGCTTTCTTT. The V gene is TRBV6-1, the J gene TRBJ1-1; tentatively, D is TRBD1 (5 bases). V lost 3 bases and J lost 1, with 9 bases in between. Germline CDR1 and CDR2: MNHNS and SASEGT. CDR3 size: 14 residues.

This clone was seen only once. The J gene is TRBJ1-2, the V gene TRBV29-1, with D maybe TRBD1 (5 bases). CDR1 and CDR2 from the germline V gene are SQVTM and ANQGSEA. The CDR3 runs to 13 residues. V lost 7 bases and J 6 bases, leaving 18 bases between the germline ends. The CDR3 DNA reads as TGCAGCGCCGGACGTGGGGGGTTAAATGGCTACACCTTC. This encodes CSAGRGGLNGYTF.